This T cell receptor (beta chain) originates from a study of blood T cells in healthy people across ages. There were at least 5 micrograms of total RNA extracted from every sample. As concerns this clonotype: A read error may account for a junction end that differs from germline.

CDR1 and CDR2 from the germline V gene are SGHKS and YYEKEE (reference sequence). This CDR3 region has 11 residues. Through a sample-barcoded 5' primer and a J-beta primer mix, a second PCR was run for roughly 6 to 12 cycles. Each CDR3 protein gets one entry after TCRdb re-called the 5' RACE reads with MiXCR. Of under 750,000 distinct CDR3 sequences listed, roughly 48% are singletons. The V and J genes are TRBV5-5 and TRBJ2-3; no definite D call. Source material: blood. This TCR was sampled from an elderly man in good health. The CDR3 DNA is TGTGCCAGCAGCGTTACAGAGACGCAGTATTTT. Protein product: CASSVTETQYF.